This entry lists 13 T cell receptor beta chains sequenced from one sample in a study of cytotoxic CD8 clonotypes in ibrutinib-treated CLL. TCRdb's table, derived via immunoSEQ multiplex PCR, lists solely in-frame clones and lacks some. Of about 140,000 clones in the sample, 80% to 95% are singletons; the top ten hold 10% to 13%. This specimen consisted of PBMCs, obtained after 12 months of ibrutinib treatment. The receptor source for this set is a human donor with chronic lymphocytic leukemia.

The J gene is TRBJ1-4, the V gene TRBV28; 8 positions agree with TRBD1. CDR3 size: 14 residues. J was trimmed by 8 bases and V by 0 bases; bases with no gene match: 2. From germline, CDR1 is MDHEN and CDR2 SYDVKM. The CDR3 protein is CASSLWGTGEKLFF. CDR3 DNA: TGTGCCAGCAGTTTATGGGGGACAGGCGAAAAACTGTTTTTT.

The gene calls are TRBV15 and TRBJ1-5; TRBD1 might be the D (6 bases). The CDR3 contains 16 residues. Germline CDR1 is LNHNV and CDR2 is YYDKDF (reference sequence). The V gene lost 5 bases and the J gene lost 4 bases, with 18 bases spanning the gap. CDR3 region: CATSRIRTGQNQPQHF. CDR3 DNA: TGTGCCACCAGCCGAATCCGTACAGGGCAAAATCAGCCCCAGCATTTT.

V usage is TRBV11-2 and J usage is TRBJ1-1; tentative D call: TRBD1 (5 bases). The V gene lost 4 bases and the J gene lost 3 bases, with 9 bases spanning the gap. Germline V CDR1 and CDR2: SGHAT, FQNNGV. The CDR3 sequence is 13 residues long. CDR3 nucleotides: TGTGCCAGCAGCTCAGGGTTGGACACTGAAGCTTTCTTT. Its protein is CASSSGLDTEAFF.

The V call is TRBV7-9, the J call TRBJ1-3, with TRBD1 as a possible D gene (5 bases). V lost 3 bases and J 4 bases, leaving 7 bases between the germline ends. Germline CDR1 reads SEHNR; CDR2 reads FQNEAQ (reference sequence). CDR3 length: 13 residues. The chain's CDR3 is CASSFGAGNTIYF. The CDR3, as DNA: TGTGCCAGCAGCTTTGGGGCGGGAAACACCATATATTTT.

This clone was seen only once. V gene TRBV27 combines with J gene TRBJ1-5; D gene ambiguous. This CDR3 is 12 amino acids long. The germline V and J ends were trimmed by 2 bases and 7 bases, with 6 bases remaining between them. Germline CDR1 and CDR2: MNHEY and SMNVEV (reference sequence). CDR3 sequence: CASSLIGQPQHF. Written as DNA, the CDR3 is TGTGCCAGCAGTTTAATCGGGCAGCCCCAGCATTTT.

The CDR3 DNA reads as TGTGCCAGCAATGGACAGGGCTACCCTTCCTACGAGCAGTACTTC. Translation gives CASNGQGYPSYEQYF. V gene TRBV2 combines with J gene TRBJ2-7; 8 bases agree with TRBD1. Losses at the gene ends were 7 bases for V and 1 base for J; bases not matched to a gene: 9. The germline gives CDR1 SNHLY, CDR2 FYNNEI. The CDR3 has 15 residues.

The gene calls are TRBV18 and TRBJ2-5, with D unresolved. Trimming took off 2 bases at V and 5 bases at J, with 9 bases between the two ends. CDR1 is KGHSH, CDR2 LQKENI, per germline. The length of the CDR3 is 13 residues. Here the CDR3 reads CASSPTLKETQYF. CDR3 DNA: TGTGCCAGCTCACCAACGTTGAAGGAGACCCAGTACTTC.

This clone appeared once. The chain joins TRBV29-1 to TRBJ1-6; 10 bases line up with TRBD1. With 6 bases clipped from V and 9 bases from J, the junction kept 5 bases outside the gene matches. The length of the CDR3 is 13 residues. Germline CDR1 SQVTM, CDR2 ANQGSEA. CDR3 region: CSVRTGGGSPLHF. The CDR3 bases are TGCAGCGTACGGACAGGGGGGGGTTCACCCCTCCACTTT. The complete variable domain, with remaining parts taken from reference TRBV29-1 and TRBJ1-6, reads SAVISQKPSRDICQRGTSLTIQCQVDSQVTMMFWYRQQPGQSLTLIATANQGSEATYESGFVIDKFPISRPNLTFSTLTVSNMSPEDSSIYLCSVRTGGGSPLHFGNGTRLTVT.

This clone was detected once. The V call is TRBV2, the J call TRBJ2-2, with D tentatively TRBD1 (6 bases). The V and J ends lost 8 bases and 8 bases respectively, with 9 bases between them. Germline V lookup: CDR1 SNHLY, CDR2 FYNNEI. The CDR3 runs to 11 residues. The CDR3 reads CASGGSGELFF. For the CDR3, the DNA is TGTGCCAGCGGGGGCTCGGGGGAGCTGTTTTTT. Full variable domain (remainder filled in from reference TRBV2 and TRBJ2-2): EPEVTQTPSHQVTQMGQEVILRCVPISNHLYFYWYRQILGQKVEFLVSFYNNEISEKSEIFDDQFSVERPDGSNFTLKIRSTKLEDSAMYFCASGGSGELFFGEGSRLTVL.

V usage is TRBV7-3 and J usage is TRBJ1-3, with D perhaps TRBD1 (5 bases). The germline V gene encodes CDR1 SGHTA and CDR2 FQGTGA. With 5 bases removed from V and 3 bases from J, the gap between germline ends came to 14 bases. CDR3 length: 15 amino acids. The CDR3 loop is CASSLSGTDGNTIYF. The CDR3, as DNA: TGTGCCAGCAGCCTCTCCGGGACCGATGGAAACACCATATATTTT.

V and J are TRBV29-1 and TRBJ1-4, with 7 bases lining up with TRBD1. This CDR3 has 13 amino acids. J gave up 15 bases and V 7 bases, and 17 bases lay outside the gene matches. Per germline, CDR1 SQVTM and CDR2 ANQGSEA. The CDR3 loop is CSARTGPGSEVFF. Written as DNA, the CDR3 is TGCAGCGCTAGGACAGGCCCCGGGAGTGAAGTGTTTTTT. Full variable domain (remainder filled in from reference TRBV29-1 and TRBJ1-4): SAVISQKPSRDICQRGTSLTIQCQVDSQVTMMFWYRQQPGQSLTLIATANQGSEATYESGFVIDKFPISRPNLTFSTLTVSNMSPEDSSIYLCSARTGPGSEVFFGSGTQLSVL.

The chain employs TRBV2 and TRBJ2-5; TRBD1 is a possible D gene (6 bases). This CDR3 is 13 amino acids long. V lost 6 bases and J lost 5, with 13 bases in between. Germline CDR1 SNHLY, CDR2 FYNNEI. In DNA, the CDR3 is TGTGCCAGCAGCCCCGGACAGTACGAGACCCAGTACTTC. Translated, it gives CASSPGQYETQYF.

In nucleotides, the CDR3 is TGTGCCAGCAGTTTAGAAGGTTCTCGGGATCAGCCCCAGCATTTT. Its translation: CASSLEGSRDQPQHF. The rearrangement uses TRBV28 and TRBJ1-5; D is ambiguous. The CDR3 is 15 residues long. Germline lookup yields CDR1 MDHEN and CDR2 SYDVKM. Trimming pared 2 bases from V and 5 bases from J, leaving 13 bases between.